This TCR beta chain emerged from a study of monozygotic twins with cystic fibrosis. The protocol was immunoSEQ multiplex PCR, while the TCRdb copy is restricted to in-frame clones and leaves out a portion. The data show some 9,600 clones, over 80% seen once. Trimming pared 5 bases from V and 7 bases from J, leaving 12 bases between. This CDR3 spans 12 amino acids. Germline-derived CDR1 and CDR2 are GTSNPN and SVGIG (reference sequence). The V gene is TRBV30, the J gene TRBJ2-1; perhaps TRBD2 as D (6 bases). Sequencing used blood. The receptor's source is a boy younger than 10 with cystic fibrosis. The CDR3 coding sequence is TGTGCCTGGTCTCGGAGGGGAAATGAGCAGTTCTTC. This sequence encodes CAWSRRGNEQFF.